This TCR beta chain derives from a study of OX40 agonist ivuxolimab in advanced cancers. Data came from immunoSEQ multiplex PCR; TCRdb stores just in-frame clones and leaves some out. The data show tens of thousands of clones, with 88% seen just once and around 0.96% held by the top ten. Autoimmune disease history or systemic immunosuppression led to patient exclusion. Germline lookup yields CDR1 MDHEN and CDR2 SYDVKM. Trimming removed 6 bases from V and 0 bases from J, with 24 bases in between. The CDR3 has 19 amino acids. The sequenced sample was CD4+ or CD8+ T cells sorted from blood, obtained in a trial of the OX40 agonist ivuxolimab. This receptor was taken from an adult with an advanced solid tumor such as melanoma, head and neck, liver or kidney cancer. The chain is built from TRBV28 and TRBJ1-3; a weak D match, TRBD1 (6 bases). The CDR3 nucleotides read TGTGCCAGCAGGGGTTACAGGGACGGTGTCCAGAGCTCTGGAAACACCATATATTTT. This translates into CASRGYRDGVQSSGNTIYF.